These T cell receptor beta chains were read from a single sample in a study of shared clonotypes between healthy human individuals. TCRdb keeps only in-frame clones here, not all; method: immunoSEQ multiplex PCR. The sample has around 640,000 clones, approximately 96% seen once; the top ten hold about 0.11%. The specimen sequenced was naive CD8+ T cells sorted from blood. These receptor sequences come from a woman in her 30s in good health. CDR3s include the opening cysteine and the closing phenylalanine or tryptophan. The D gene is left open where the match is weak. Expanded clones are given a class, and other clones once, few, many or no size at all.

- | TRBJ2-3 | - | TRBV19 | CASSSLRVTDTQYF | TGTGCCAGTAGCTCCTTGAGGGTCACAGATACGCAGTATTTT
- | TRBJ2-7 | - | TRBV28 | CASSLTGDEQYF | TGTGCCAGCAGCTTGACTGGGGACGAGCAGTACTTC
TRBD2 | TRBJ2-7 | - | TRBV27 | CASSLPGRFYEQYF | TGTGCCAGCAGTTTACCCGGGAGGTTCTACGAGCAGTACTTC
TRBD1 | TRBJ2-1 | once | TRBV28 | CAIRDRTYNEQFF | TGTGCCATACGGGACAGAACCTACAATGAGCAGTTCTTC
TRBD1 | TRBJ1-2 | - | TRBV7-9 | CASSLNDRVDGYTF | TGTGCCAGCAGCTTAAACGACAGGGTGGATGGCTACACCTTC
- | TRBJ2-2 | - | TRBV6-5 | CASGATGELFF | TGTGCCAGCGGAGCGACCGGGGAGCTGTTTTTT
- | TRBJ2-7 | - | TRBV2 | CASSGAGQYF | TGTGCCAGCAGTGGGGCCGGGCAGTACTTC
TRBD1 | TRBJ1-5 | - | TRBV27 | CASSLSAGTGNQPQHF | TGTGCCAGCAGTTTATCGGCAGGGACAGGCAATCAGCCCCAGCATTTT
- | TRBJ2-7 | - | TRBV29-1 | CSVVVARYEQYF | TGCAGCGTTGTAGTTGCTCGCTACGAGCAGTACTTC
TRBD1 | TRBJ2-7 | - | TRBV28 | CASRIIGTASYEQYF | TGTGCCAGCAGAATAATCGGGACAGCCTCCTACGAGCAGTACTTC
- | TRBJ2-7 | - | TRBV29-1 | CSVGERATYEQYF | TGCAGCGTTGGGGAGCGGGCGACCTACGAGCAGTACTTC
- | TRBJ1-5 | - | TRBV27 | CASSLGGGGQPQHF | TGTGCCAGCAGTTTAGGTGGCGGGGGGCAGCCCCAGCATTTT
TRBD2 | TRBJ2-3 | - | TRBV7-2 | CASSSEREFRDTQYF | TGTGCCAGCAGCTCTGAGCGGGAGTTCAGAGATACGCAGTATTTT
- | TRBJ2-7 | - | TRBV6-6 | CASSYSTGSPYEQYF | TGTGCCAGCAGTTACTCGACCGGCTCCCCGTACGAGCAGTACTTC
- | TRBJ2-4 | - | TRBV19 | CASSRPTARNIQYF | TGTGCCAGTAGTCGACCGACCGCCCGGAACATTCAGTACTTC
- | TRBJ2-3 | - | TRBV6-1 | CASSEDELAVPSTDTQYF | TGTGCCAGCAGTGAAGATGAATTAGCGGTTCCTAGCACAGATACGCAGTATTTT
- | TRBJ2-6 | - | TRBV27 | CASSVRGANVLTF | TGTGCCAGCAGTGTCAGGGGGGCCAACGTCCTGACTTTC
- | TRBJ2-7 | - | TRBV28 | CASSWTPYSYEQYF | TGTGCCAGCAGTTGGACCCCCTACTCCTACGAGCAGTACTTC
- | TRBJ2-3 | - | TRBV7-6 | CASSRGADTQYF | TGTGCCAGCAGCCGCGGTGCAGATACGCAGTATTTT
TRBD2 | TRBJ2-3 | - | TRBV9 | CASSLAGGIPDTQYF | TGTGCCAGCAGCTTAGCGGGAGGTATACCAGATACGCAGTATTTT
- | TRBJ1-2 | - | TRBV18 | CASSPPLQGGYYGYTF | TGTGCCAGCTCACCACCTTTACAGGGAGGGTACTATGGCTACACCTTC
- | TRBJ1-1 | - | TRBV2 | CASSEALLGGTEAFF | TGTGCCAGCAGTGAAGCGCTTCTCGGTGGGACTGAAGCTTTCTTT